Listed here are 31 T cell receptor beta chains from one sample, sequenced in a study of T cell responses to AZD1222 COVID-19 vaccine. This table comes from immunoSEQ multiplex PCR, and its TCRdb copy is limited to in-frame clones, with some not included. The table includes roughly 20,000 clones, about four fifths detected once. Sequences were derived from peripheral blood, sampled 28 days after the second AZD1222 dose. The receptors here all came from an adult who received the AZD1222 COVID-19 vaccine.

The rearrangement links TRBV5-5 to TRBJ1-2, with D possibly being TRBD1 (5 bases). This CDR3 contains 13 residues. Trimming removed 0 bases from V and 6 bases from J, with 9 bases in between. The V gene's germline CDR1 is SGHKS and CDR2 YYEKEE (reference sequence). The CDR3 nucleotides read TGTGCCAGCAGCTTGGAGACAGACGATGGCTACACCTTC. It specifies CASSLETDDGYTF.

The chain uses TRBV28 and TRBJ2-5, with 10 bases that match TRBD2. This CDR3 is 16 amino acids long. Trimming took 5 bases from V and 0 from J; bases not matched to a gene: 6. CDR1 is MDHEN, CDR2 SYDVKM, per germline. CDR3 region: CASSRRLAGYQETQYF. The CDR3, as DNA: TGTGCCAGCAGTAGACGACTAGCGGGTTACCAAGAGACCCAGTACTTC.

V gene TRBV7-9 combines with J gene TRBJ2-1; no reliable D call. V lost 5 bases, J lost 4 bases, and 6 bases lay in between. The CDR3 is 12 residues long. The V gene's germline CDR1 is SEHNR and CDR2 FQNEAQ (reference sequence). The CDR3 DNA reads as TGTGCCAGCAGCCATGGATACAATGAGCAGTTCTTC. Amino acid sequence: CASSHGYNEQFF.

J is TRBJ1-4 and V is TRBV19; possible D gene TRBD1, 5 bases. V gave up 5 bases and J gave up 7 bases, with 17 bases separating them. CDR3 size: 15 residues. The germline gives CDR1 LNHDA, CDR2 SQIVND (reference sequence). CDR3 nucleotides: TGTGCCAGTAGTTTCAACAGTGAAGGGGTTGAAAAACTGTTTTTT. This encodes CASSFNSEGVEKLFF.

This chain uses TRBV5-6 with TRBJ2-3; D remains ambiguous. CDR3 length: 14 amino acids. From germline, CDR1 is SGHDT and CDR2 YYEEEE. Trimming left V 4 bases short and J 0 bases short, with 9 bases between. The CDR3: CASSPTVSTDTQYF. The CDR3 DNA sequence: TGTGCCAGCAGCCCGACGGTCAGCACAGATACGCAGTATTTT.

The chain recombines TRBV23-1 with TRBJ1-4; D is unresolved. TRBV23-1 is an open reading frame, and its role is uncertain. Trimming removed 10 bases from V and 7 bases from J, with 16 bases in between. This CDR3 has 13 amino acids. CDR3 nucleotides: TGCGCCACCCGAGACGGAACATGTGAAAAACTGTTTTTT. This translates into CATRDGTCEKLFF.

This clone was counted only a few times. The chain couples TRBV7-3 to TRBJ2-3; unclear D gene. The CDR3 is 14 residues long. With 2 bases removed from V and 3 bases from J, the gap between germline ends came to 9 bases. Germline values: CDR1 SGHTA, CDR2 FQGTGA. DNA of the CDR3: TGTGCCAGCAGCTTACATCTGCAGACAGATACGCAGTATTTT. It yields the protein CASSLHLQTDTQYF.

This sequence joins TRBV15 and TRBJ2-7; 8 positions agree with TRBD2. The V and J ends lost 8 bases and 7 bases, in that order; junction bases with no gene match: 13. Germline values: CDR1 LNHNV, CDR2 YYDKDF (reference sequence). This CDR3 contains 14 residues. In nucleotides, the CDR3 is TGTGCCACCCGCCCCGGCAGCGGGAGAGGTGAGCAGTACTTC. Amino acid sequence: CATRPGSGRGEQYF.

The V call is TRBV5-4, the J call TRBJ2-5, with D possibly TRBD2 on 6 matching bases. Germline V gene data show CDR1 as SGHNT and CDR2 as YYREEE (reference sequence). The CDR3 has 16 residues. The V end was cut by 0 bases, the J end by 1 base, with 13 bases between. CDR3 bases: TGTGCCAGCAGCTTGGCGGAGGGTGTTATCCAAGAGACCCAGTACTTC. Translated, it gives CASSLAEGVIQETQYF.

CDR3 coding DNA: TGCAGCGTCCGCGGGACTAGCGGGAGGGGTAACGAGCAGTACTTC. Its translation: CSVRGTSGRGNEQYF. The chain links TRBV29-1 to TRBJ2-7; the match to TRBD2 covers 16 bases. The CDR3 contains 15 residues. V trimming: 6 bases; J trimming: 5 bases; junction bases outside the gene matches: 7. Germline V lookup: CDR1 SQVTM, CDR2 ANQGSEA.

CDR3 nucleotides: TGTGCCAGCAGCCAAGATTACGGCGGGACAGGAGGCGTGCAGTACTTC. Amino acids: CASSQDYGGTGGVQYF. The chain uses TRBV3-1 (or the pseudogene TRBV3-2) and TRBJ2-7; 8 nucleotides agree with TRBD1. The CDR3 totals 16 residues. V gave up 0 bases and J gave up 9 bases; unmatched junction bases: 13. Germline V gives CDR1 LGHDT, CDR2 YNNKEL (reference sequence).

The CDR3 protein is CASSRRDREDNEQFF. The DNA of the CDR3 is TGTGCCAGCTCACGCCGGGACAGGGAGGACAATGAGCAGTTCTTC. The genes are TRBV18 and TRBJ2-1; the match to TRBD1 covers 9 bases. The CDR3 sequence is 15 residues long. Losses at the gene ends were 4 bases for V and 5 bases for J; bases not matched to a gene: 6. Per germline, CDR1 KGHSH and CDR2 LQKENI.

The rearrangement uses TRBV7-2 and TRBJ2-7, with TRBD1 as a possible D gene (5 bases). This CDR3 region has 13 residues. CDR1 and CDR2 from the germline V gene are SGHTA and FQGNSA. Deletions cut 2 bases from V and 3 bases from J, with 8 bases between. The CDR3 nucleotides read TGTGCCAGCAGCTTACCAGGGCTCTACGAGCAGTACTTC. This sequence encodes CASSLPGLYEQYF.

The chain recombines TRBV7-2 with TRBJ2-1; TRBD2 aligns across 8 bases. Germline CDR1 SGHTA, CDR2 FQGNSA. J lost 6 bases, V lost 4 bases, and 11 bases had no gene match. The length of the CDR3 is 16 residues. CDR3 bases: TGTGCCAGCAGCTCCTTCTCCGGGACTAGTTTCAATGAGCAGTTCTTC. It codes for CASSSFSGTSFNEQFF.

The chain carries TRBV7-9 and TRBJ1-2; D possibly corresponds to TRBD1 (6 bases). The CDR3 consists of 14 residues. The germline V and J ends were trimmed by 1 base and 6 bases, with 12 bases remaining between them. CDR1 is SEHNR and CDR2 is FQNEAQ in the germline V gene (reference sequence). DNA of the CDR3: TGTGCCAGCAGCTTAGGGGCAGGGGAAGATGGCTACACCTTC. Amino acid sequence: CASSLGAGEDGYTF.

This clone appeared a few times. The chain joins TRBV2 to TRBJ2-3; 7 nucleotides line up with TRBD1. The germline CDR1 and CDR2 sequences are SNHLY and FYNNEI. V was pared by 7 bases and J by 2 bases, with 6 bases of the junction left unmatched. The CDR3 runs to 14 residues. As DNA, the CDR3 is TGTGCCAGCATCGGGACAGTAAACACAGATACGCAGTATTTT. Translation gives CASIGTVNTDTQYF.

CDR3 nucleotides: TGTGCCTGGAGCTTTATGGACAGGGTGGGCTATGGCTACACCTTC. This encodes CAWSFMDRVGYGYTF. J is TRBJ1-2 and V is TRBV30, with 8 bases matching TRBD1. J was trimmed by 4 bases and V by 3 bases; bases with no gene match: 10. The CDR3 loop spans 15 amino acids. Germline V gene sequence: CDR1 GTSNPN, CDR2 SVGIG (reference sequence). Combining the CDR3 with reference TRBV30 and TRBJ1-2 gives the whole variable domain SQTIHQWPATLVQPVGSPLSLECTVEGTSNPNLYWYRQAAGRGLQLLFYSVGIGQISSEVPQNLSASRPQDRQFILSSKKLLLSDSGFYLCAWSFMDRVGYGYTFGSGTRLTVV.

This clone was observed a few times. This chain links TRBV9 with TRBJ2-1, with a tentative D call TRBD2 (6 bases). Between the trimmed V and J ends, which lost 5 bases and 0 bases, there was a span of 12 bases. The CDR3 has 15 residues. Per the germline V gene, CDR1 is SGDLS and CDR2 is YYNGEE. CDR3 sequence: CASREGPSSYNEQFF. DNA for the CDR3: TGTGCCAGCAGGGAGGGACCAAGCTCCTACAATGAGCAGTTCTTC.

The chain has TRBV7-8 and TRBJ2-7; D is perhaps TRBD2 (5 bases). This CDR3 comprises 14 residues. The germline V and J ends were trimmed by 5 bases and 6 bases, with 17 bases remaining between them. Germline values: CDR1 SGHVS, CDR2 FQNEAQ. The CDR3 region has the DNA TGTGCCAGCAGCCACCGGACGGGATCGGGCGAGCAGTACTTC. Its protein product is CASSHRTGSGEQYF.

The chain employs TRBV7-2 and TRBJ2-3, with TRBD2 identical over 9 bases. The germline V gene has CDR1 SGHTA and CDR2 FQGNSA. Trimming removed 0 bases from V and 2 bases from J; junction bases left unmatched: 15. The CDR3 covers 20 residues. The CDR3 DNA reads TGTGCCAGCAGCTTAGCGAGAATGGGAGATAGCGGGAGCCCCACAGATACGCAGTATTTT. Protein sequence: CASSLARMGDSGSPTDTQYF.

This clone was recorded only once. This chain uses TRBV7-2 with TRBJ2-1, with 9 bases identical to TRBD2. Trimming at V came to 8 bases and at J to 0 bases, leaving 2 bases not matched to a gene. The CDR3 length is 14 residues. Germline V gives CDR1 SGHTA, CDR2 FQGNSA. CDR3 loop: CASCSGSSYNEQFF. In DNA, the CDR3 is TGTGCCAGCTGTAGCGGGAGCTCCTACAATGAGCAGTTCTTC.

J is TRBJ2-1 and V is TRBV24-1, with D possibly matching TRBD2 (5 bases). The CDR3 runs to 11 residues. The V end lost 8 bases, the J end lost 6 bases, and 7 bases lay between the germline ends. Germline V gives CDR1 KGHDR, CDR2 SFDVKD. The CDR3 loop is CATMRVNEQFF. The CDR3 DNA is TGTGCCACCATGCGGGTCAATGAGCAGTTCTTC.

In this sample, this clone turned up a few times. The chain combines TRBV5-5 with TRBJ1-3; 7 bases align to TRBD1. The CDR3 contains 14 residues. V shed 6 bases and J 3 bases; nucleotides not matched to a gene: 6. Germline CDR1 and CDR2: SGHKS and YYEKEE (reference sequence). The CDR3 is CASTPGGNGNTIYF. For the CDR3, the DNA is TGTGCCAGCACCCCAGGGGGGAATGGAAACACCATATATTTT. The variable domain in full, with the rest retrieved from reference TRBV5-5 and TRBJ1-3, is DAGVTQSPTHLIKTRGQQVTLRCSPISGHKSVSWYQQVLGQGPQFIFQYYEKEERGRGNFPDRFSARQFPNYSSELNVNALLLGDSALYLCASTPGGNGNTIYFGEGSWLTVV.

The J gene is TRBJ2-3, the V gene TRBV7-3, with 11 positions matching TRBD2. Germline-derived CDR1 and CDR2 are SGHTA and FQGTGA. V shed 5 bases, J shed 4 bases, and the junction held 5 bases outside the gene matches. CDR3 size: 15 residues. The CDR3: CASSPLAGAADTQYF. CDR3 nucleotides: TGTGCCAGCAGCCCACTAGCGGGAGCCGCAGATACGCAGTATTTT. The full variable domain, in which reference TRBV7-3 and TRBJ2-3 provide the parts outside the CDR3, is GAGVSQTPSNKVTEKGKYVELRCDPISGHTALYWYRQSLGQGPEFLIYFQGTGAADDSGLPNDRFFAVRPEGSVSTLKIQRTERGDSAVYLCASSPLAGAADTQYFGPGTRLTVL.

The rearrangement joins TRBV12-3 or TRBV12-4 to TRBJ1-1, with D perhaps matching TRBD1 (5 bases). V was shortened by 4 bases and J by 5 bases, with 11 bases between the two germline ends. The CDR3 has 13 residues. The CDR3 region is CASSYDRQTEAFF. The CDR3 DNA reads as TGTGCCAGCAGTTACGACAGACAGACTGAAGCTTTCTTT.

The rearrangement joins TRBV18 to TRBJ1-6; 11 nucleotides line up with TRBD1. The CDR3 runs to 14 residues. Germline lookup yields CDR1 KGHSH and CDR2 LQKENI. J gave up 8 bases and V 4 bases, and 1 base lay outside the gene matches. Written as DNA, the CDR3 is TGTGCCAGCTCACGGGACAGGGGGGATTCACCCCTCCACTTT. Its protein product is CASSRDRGDSPLHF.

CDR3 residues: CASSLEGTVEKLFF. Written as DNA, the CDR3 is TGCGCCAGCAGCTTGGAGGGGACTGTTGAAAAACTGTTTTTT. The chain joins TRBV5-1 to TRBJ1-4; D is perhaps TRBD1 (5 bases). The CDR3 is made up of 14 amino acids. Germline CDR1 reads SGHRS; CDR2 reads YFSETQ. V shed 0 bases and J shed 7 bases, with 10 bases lying between them.

The chain couples TRBV18 to TRBJ2-7, with D possibly matching TRBD2 (6 bases). V lost 5 bases and J lost 3, with 11 bases in between. There are 13 residues in the CDR3. CDR1 KGHSH and CDR2 LQKENI come from the germline V gene. CDR3 sequence reads: CASSTTTSYEQYF. The DNA for the CDR3 is TGTGCCAGCTCAACGACGACTAGCTACGAGCAGTACTTC.

This rearrangement joins TRBV11-2 to TRBJ2-5, with 7 bases that match TRBD2. Per the germline V gene, CDR1 is SGHAT and CDR2 is FQNNGV. The junction had 10 bases not matched to a gene; V was cut back by 2 bases and J by 4 bases. CDR3 length equals 16 residues. CDR3 residues: CASSLSVGRNGETQYF. In nucleotides, the CDR3 is TGTGCCAGCAGCTTATCGGTCGGGAGGAATGGAGAGACCCAGTACTTC.

The rearrangement uses TRBV7-2 and TRBJ2-2; 8 bases are shared with TRBD2. V trimming: 5 bases; J trimming: 1 base; junction bases outside the gene matches: 3. This CDR3 region has 15 residues. The germline V gene has CDR1 SGHTA and CDR2 FQGNSA. CDR3 coding DNA: TGTGCCAGCAGCCGGCTAGCGGGGAACACCGGGGAGCTGTTTTTT. It specifies CASSRLAGNTGELFF.

CDR3 sequence: CASSIGQRNYNEQFF. The CDR3 region has the DNA TGTGCCAGTAGTATCGGCCAGCGGAATTACAATGAGCAGTTCTTC. V and J are TRBV19 and TRBJ2-1, with a tentative D call TRBD2 (5 bases). The CDR3 has 15 amino acids. Germline CDR1 is LNHDA and CDR2 is SQIVND (reference sequence). V dropped 3 bases and J dropped 4 bases, with 13 bases sitting between them.